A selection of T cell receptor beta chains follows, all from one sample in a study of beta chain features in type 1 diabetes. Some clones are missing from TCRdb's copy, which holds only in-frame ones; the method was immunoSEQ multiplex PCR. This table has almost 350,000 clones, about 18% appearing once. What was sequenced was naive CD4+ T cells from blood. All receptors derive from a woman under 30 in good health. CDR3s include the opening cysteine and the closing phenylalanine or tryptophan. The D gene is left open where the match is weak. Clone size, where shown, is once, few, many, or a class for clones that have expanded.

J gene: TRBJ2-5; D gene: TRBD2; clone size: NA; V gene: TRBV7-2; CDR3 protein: CASSLAALAAQETQYF; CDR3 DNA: TGTGCCAGCAGCTTAGCCGCACTAGCGGCCCAAGAGACCCAGTACTTC
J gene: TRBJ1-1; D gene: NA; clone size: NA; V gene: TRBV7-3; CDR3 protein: CASSLQGLNTEAFF; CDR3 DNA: TGTGCCAGCAGCTTACAGGGTTTGAACACTGAAGCTTTCTTT
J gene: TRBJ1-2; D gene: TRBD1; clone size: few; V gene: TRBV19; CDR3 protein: CASISGTGNGYTF; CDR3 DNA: TGTGCCAGTATTTCCGGGACAGGGAATGGCTACACCTTC
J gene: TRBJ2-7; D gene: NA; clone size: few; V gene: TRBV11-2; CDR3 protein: CASSLDILYEQYF; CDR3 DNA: TGTGCCAGCAGCTTAGATATTCTCTACGAGCAGTACTTC
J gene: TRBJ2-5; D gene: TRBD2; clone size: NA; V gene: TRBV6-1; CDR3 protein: CASSPTSVVTQYF; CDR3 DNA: TGTGCCAGCAGCCCCACTAGCGTCGTGACCCAGTACTTC
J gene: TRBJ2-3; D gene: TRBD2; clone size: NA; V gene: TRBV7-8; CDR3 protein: CASKTGGAFITDTQYF; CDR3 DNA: TGTGCCAGCAAAACCGGGGGGGCATTTATAACAGATACGCAGTATTTT
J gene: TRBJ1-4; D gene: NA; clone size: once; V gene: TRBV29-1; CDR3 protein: CSVLESEKLFF; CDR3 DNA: TGCAGCGTTCTAGAAAGTGAAAAACTGTTTTTT
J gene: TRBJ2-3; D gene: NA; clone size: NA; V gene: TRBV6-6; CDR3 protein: CASSYSVSGTDTQYF; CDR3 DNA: TGTGCCAGCAGTTACTCTGTATCCGGCACAGATACGCAGTATTTT
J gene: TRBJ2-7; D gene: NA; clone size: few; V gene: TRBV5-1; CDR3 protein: CASSPEGGIYEQYF; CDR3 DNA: TGCGCCAGCAGCCCAGAAGGCGGTATCTACGAGCAGTACTTC
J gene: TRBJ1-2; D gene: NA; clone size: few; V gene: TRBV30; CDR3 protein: CAWSVGSGYTF; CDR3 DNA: TGTGCCTGGAGTGTTGGGAGTGGCTACACCTTC
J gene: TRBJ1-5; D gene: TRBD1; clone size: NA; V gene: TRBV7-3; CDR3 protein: CASSLRGQGRNQPQHF; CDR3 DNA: TGTGCCAGCAGCTTAAGGGGACAGGGCCGCAATCAGCCCCAGCATTTT
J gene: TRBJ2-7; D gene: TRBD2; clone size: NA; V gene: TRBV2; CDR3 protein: CASNLGRASSYEQYF; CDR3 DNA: TGTGCCAGCAACCTGGGGAGGGCCTCCAGCTACGAGCAGTACTTC
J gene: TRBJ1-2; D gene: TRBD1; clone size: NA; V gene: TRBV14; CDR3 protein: CASSQGGQGAMAGYTF; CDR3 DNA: TGTGCCAGCAGCCAAGGTGGACAGGGGGCGATGGCCGGCTACACCTTC
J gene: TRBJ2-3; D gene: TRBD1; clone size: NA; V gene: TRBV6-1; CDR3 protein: CASSAPGGRGTDTQYF; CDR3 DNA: TGTGCCAGCAGTGCCCCAGGGGGAAGGGGCACAGATACGCAGTATTTT
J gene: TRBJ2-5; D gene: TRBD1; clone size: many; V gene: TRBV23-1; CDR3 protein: CASSQQGDF; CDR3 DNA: TGCGCCAGCAGTCAGCAGGGGGACTTC
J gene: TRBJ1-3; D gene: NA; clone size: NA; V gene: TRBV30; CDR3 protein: CAWSSDSGNTIYF; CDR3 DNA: TGTGCCTGGAGTTCAGACTCTGGAAACACCATATATTTT
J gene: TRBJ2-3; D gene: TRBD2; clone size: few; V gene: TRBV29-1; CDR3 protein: CSVEEEEREGYTDTQYF; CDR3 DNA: TGCAGCGTTGAAGAGGAGGAGCGGGAGGGTTACACAGATACGCAGTATTTT
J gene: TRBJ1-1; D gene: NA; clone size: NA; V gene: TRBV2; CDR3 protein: CASSERGTWNTEAFF; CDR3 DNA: TGTGCCAGCAGTGAAAGGGGGACCTGGAACACTGAAGCTTTCTTT
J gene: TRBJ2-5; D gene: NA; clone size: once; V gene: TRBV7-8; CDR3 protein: CASRLDRGGLEETQYF; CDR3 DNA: TGTGCCAGCAGACTTGACAGGGGAGGGTTAGAAGAGACCCAGTACTTC
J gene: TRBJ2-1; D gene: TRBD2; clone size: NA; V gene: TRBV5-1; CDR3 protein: CASSAGVTRQFF; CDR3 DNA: TGCGCCAGCAGCGCGGGGGTGACACGACAGTTCTTC
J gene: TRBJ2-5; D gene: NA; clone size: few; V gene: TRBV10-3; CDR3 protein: CAISPDRYQETQYF; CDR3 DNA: TGTGCCATCAGCCCTGACAGGTACCAAGAGACCCAGTACTTC
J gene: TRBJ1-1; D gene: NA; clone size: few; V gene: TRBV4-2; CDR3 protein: CASSQDQGSTEAFF; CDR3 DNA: TGTGCCAGCAGCCAAGATCAGGGGAGCACTGAAGCTTTCTTT
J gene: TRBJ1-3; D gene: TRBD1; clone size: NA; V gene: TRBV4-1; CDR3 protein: CASSQGQISGNTIYF; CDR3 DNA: TGCGCCAGCAGCCAGGGACAGATCTCTGGAAACACCATATATTTT
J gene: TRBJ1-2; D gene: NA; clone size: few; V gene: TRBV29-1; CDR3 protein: CSVGTPGYTF; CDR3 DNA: TGCAGCGTCGGGACACCGGGCTACACCTTC
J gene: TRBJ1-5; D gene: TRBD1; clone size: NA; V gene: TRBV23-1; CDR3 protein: CASSQSGGFRDRGHQPQHF; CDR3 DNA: TGCGCCAGCAGTCAATCAGGAGGATTTCGGGACAGGGGGCATCAGCCCCAGCATTTT
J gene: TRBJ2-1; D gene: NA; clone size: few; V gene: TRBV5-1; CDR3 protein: CASSLSLASNEQFF; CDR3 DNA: TGCGCCAGCAGCTTGAGTCTAGCGTCGAATGAGCAGTTCTTC
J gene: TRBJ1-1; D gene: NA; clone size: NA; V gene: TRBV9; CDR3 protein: CASSVVGGGGEEAFF; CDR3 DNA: TGTGCCAGCAGCGTAGTAGGTGGGGGAGGCGAGGAAGCTTTCTTT
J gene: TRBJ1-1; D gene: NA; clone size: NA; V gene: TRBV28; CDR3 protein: CASSLWGGGRADTEAFF; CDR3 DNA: TGTGCCAGCAGTTTATGGGGAGGAGGCAGGGCCGACACTGAAGCTTTCTTT
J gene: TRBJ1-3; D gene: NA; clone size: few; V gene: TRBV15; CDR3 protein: CATSRDPVRSSGNTIYF; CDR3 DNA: TGTGCCACCAGCAGAGATCCGGTCCGGAGCTCTGGAAACACCATATATTTT
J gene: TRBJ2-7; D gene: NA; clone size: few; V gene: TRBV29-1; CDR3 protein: CSALTELGEQYF; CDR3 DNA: TGCAGCGCTCTGACGGAGCTAGGCGAGCAGTACTTC
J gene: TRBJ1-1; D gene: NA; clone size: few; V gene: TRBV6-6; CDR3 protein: CANRYTANTEAFF; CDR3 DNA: TGTGCCAACCGATATACAGCTAACACTGAAGCTTTCTTT
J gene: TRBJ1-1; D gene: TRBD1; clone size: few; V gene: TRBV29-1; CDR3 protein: CSVCRQGANTEAFF; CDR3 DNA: TGCAGCGTTTGCCGACAGGGGGCGAACACTGAAGCTTTCTTT
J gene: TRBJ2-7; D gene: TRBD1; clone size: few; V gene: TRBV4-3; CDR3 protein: CASSQTGTGGGEQYF; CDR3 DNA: TGCGCCAGCAGCCAGACCGGGACAGGGGGAGGCGAGCAGTACTTC
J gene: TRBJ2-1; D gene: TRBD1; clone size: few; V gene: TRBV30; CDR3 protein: CAWSDRGNEQFF; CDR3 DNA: TGTGCCTGGAGTGACAGGGGGAATGAGCAGTTCTTC
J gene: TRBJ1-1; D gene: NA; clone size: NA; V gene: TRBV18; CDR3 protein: CASSLKGDTEAFF; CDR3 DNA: TGTGCCAGCTCCCTTAAGGGAGACACTGAAGCTTTCTTT
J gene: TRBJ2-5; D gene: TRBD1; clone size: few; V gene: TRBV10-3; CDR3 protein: CAIRGQPQETQYF; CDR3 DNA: TGTGCCATCAGGGGACAGCCCCAAGAGACCCAGTACTTC
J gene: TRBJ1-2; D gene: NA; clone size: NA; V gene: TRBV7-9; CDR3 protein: CASSLGPGGYTF; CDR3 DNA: TGTGCCAGCAGCTTAGGTCCGGGTGGCTACACCTTC
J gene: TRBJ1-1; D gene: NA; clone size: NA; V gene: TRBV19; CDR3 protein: CASSSEGGRKVHSEAFF; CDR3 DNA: TGTGCCAGTAGTTCAGAGGGGGGGCGAAAAGTACATTCTGAAGCTTTCTTT
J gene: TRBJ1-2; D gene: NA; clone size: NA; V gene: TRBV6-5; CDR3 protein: CASRTTGRTNYGYTF; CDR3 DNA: TGTGCCAGCAGAACTACAGGGCGAACAAACTATGGCTACACCTTC
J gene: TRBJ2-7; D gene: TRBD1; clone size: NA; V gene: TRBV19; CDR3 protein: CASRPSGTGGSYEQYF; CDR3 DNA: TGTGCCAGTAGGCCGAGTGGGACAGGGGGGTCCTACGAGCAGTACTTC
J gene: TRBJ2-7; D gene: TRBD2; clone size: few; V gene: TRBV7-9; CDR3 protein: CALSTAGGDEQYF; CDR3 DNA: TGTGCCTTAAGCACCGCGGGAGGGGACGAGCAGTACTTC
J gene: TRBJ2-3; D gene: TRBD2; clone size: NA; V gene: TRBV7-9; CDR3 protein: CASSWGGSPTDTQYF; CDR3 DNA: TGTGCCAGCAGCTGGGGCGGGAGTCCAACAGATACGCAGTATTTT
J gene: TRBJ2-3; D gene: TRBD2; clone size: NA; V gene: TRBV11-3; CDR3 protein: CASSFWTSGASTDTQYF; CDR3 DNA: TGTGCCAGCAGCTTCTGGACTAGCGGTGCTAGCACAGATACGCAGTATTTT
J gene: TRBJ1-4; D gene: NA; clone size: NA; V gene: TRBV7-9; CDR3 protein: CASSREGYEKLFF; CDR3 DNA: TGTGCCAGCAGCAGGGAGGGGTATGAAAAACTGTTTTTT
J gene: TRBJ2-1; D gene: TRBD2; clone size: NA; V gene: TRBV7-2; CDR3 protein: CASSLELAGYNEQFF; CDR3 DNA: TGTGCCAGCAGCTTAGAGTTAGCGGGGTACAATGAGCAGTTCTTC
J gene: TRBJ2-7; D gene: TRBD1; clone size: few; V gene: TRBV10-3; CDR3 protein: CAISESRDSGEQYF; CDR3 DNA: TGTGCCATCAGTGAGTCGAGGGACAGCGGTGAGCAGTACTTC
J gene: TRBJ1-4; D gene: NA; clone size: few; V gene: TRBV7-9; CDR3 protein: CASSSQRTNEKLFF; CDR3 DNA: TGTGCCAGCAGCTCGCAGCGGACTAATGAAAAACTGTTTTTT
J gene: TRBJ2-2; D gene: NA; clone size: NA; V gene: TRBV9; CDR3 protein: CASSVQGTGELFF; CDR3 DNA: TGTGCCAGCAGCGTGCAGGGCACCGGGGAGCTGTTTTTT
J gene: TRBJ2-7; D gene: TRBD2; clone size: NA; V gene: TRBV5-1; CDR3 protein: CASSLGRAGGNEQYF; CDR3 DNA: TGCGCCAGCAGCTTGGGTCGAGCGGGAGGGAACGAGCAGTACTTC
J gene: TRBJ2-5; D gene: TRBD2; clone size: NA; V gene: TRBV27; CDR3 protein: CASSLGGMRGETQYF; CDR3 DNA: TGTGCCAGCAGTTTGGGAGGGATGAGGGGAGAGACCCAGTACTTC
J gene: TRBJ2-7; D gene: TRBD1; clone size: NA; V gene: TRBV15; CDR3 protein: CATSEGQGPNSYEQYF; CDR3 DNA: TGTGCCACCAGCGAAGGACAGGGGCCGAACTCCTACGAGCAGTACTTC
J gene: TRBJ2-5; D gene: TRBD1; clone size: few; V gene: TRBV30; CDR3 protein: CAWTAGQAIQETQYF; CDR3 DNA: TGTGCCTGGACTGCGGGACAGGCTATCCAAGAGACCCAGTACTTC
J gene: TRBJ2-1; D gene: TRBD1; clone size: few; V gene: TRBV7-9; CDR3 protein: CASMGQGAGNEQFF; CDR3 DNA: TGTGCCAGCATGGGACAGGGGGCTGGAAATGAGCAGTTCTTC
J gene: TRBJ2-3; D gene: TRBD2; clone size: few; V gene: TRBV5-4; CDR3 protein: CASSGTRRDTQYF; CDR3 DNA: TGTGCCAGCAGCGGGACTAGGAGAGATACGCAGTATTTT
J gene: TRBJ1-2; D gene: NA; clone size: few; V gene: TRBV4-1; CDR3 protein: CASSQGGSRGGYTF; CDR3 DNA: TGCGCCAGCAGCCAAGGAGGGTCACGAGGAGGCTACACCTTC